Presented here are 6 T cell receptor beta chains from one specimen sequenced in a study of radiotherapy plus CTLA-4 blockade in lung cancer. Sequencing was performed with immunoSEQ multiplex PCR; in TCRdb, only in-frame clones are kept and a portion is missing. Counted here are about 60,000 clones, 60% to 80% occurring once; the ten biggest clones make up 2.9%. The input for sequencing was peripheral blood, taken from a patient treated with radiotherapy plus ipilimumab. Receptor source: a human donor with non-small cell lung cancer who had a complete response to radiotherapy plus ipilimumab.

This clone was observed a few times. The J gene is TRBJ1-6, the V gene TRBV5-6; D ambiguous. Germline V gives CDR1 SGHDT, CDR2 YYEEEE. V was cut by 2 bases and J by 8 bases, with 8 bases left in between. This CDR3 has 13 residues. CDR3 nucleotide sequence: TGTGCCAGCAGCTTCGGCGGCTATTCACCCCTCCACTTT. It yields the protein CASSFGGYSPLHF.

V gene TRBV5-5 combines with J gene TRBJ2-3; 7 positions match TRBD2. CDR3 length: 17 residues. Germline CDR1 is SGHKS and CDR2 is YYEKEE (reference sequence). V shed 0 bases, J shed 0 bases, and the junction held 7 bases outside the gene matches. In nucleotides, the CDR3 is TGTGCCAGCAGCTTGGCCCCTAGCGGATATAGCACAGATACGCAGTATTTT. Its translation: CASSLAPSGYSTDTQYF.

This rearrangement joins TRBV5-1 to TRBJ1-5; TRBD1 agrees at 10 bases. Germline V gives CDR1 SGHRS, CDR2 YFSETQ. The ends lost 4 bases at V and 2 bases at J; junction bases unmatched: 6. The CDR3 runs to 16 residues. The CDR3 DNA sequence: TGCGCCAGCAGCCCAGGGACAGGGGTTCGCAATCAGCCCCAGCATTTT. Amino acid sequence: CASSPGTGVRNQPQHF.

This clone was observed once. The V gene is TRBV6-5, the J gene TRBJ2-7, with D unclear. Looked up from germline, CDR1 is MNHEY and CDR2 is SVGAGI. The CDR3 runs 16 residues. V was clipped by 4 bases and J by 0 bases, with 16 bases between them. CDR3 in amino acids: CASSSIGARSSYEQYF. CDR3 in DNA: TGTGCCAGCAGTTCTATCGGAGCGCGGAGCTCCTACGAGCAGTACTTC.

This clone has a handful of counts. The chain carries TRBV30 and TRBJ1-3, with D unclear. Between the trimmed V and J ends, which lost 6 bases and 4 bases, there was a span of 10 bases. The CDR3 is 12 amino acids. Looked up from germline, CDR1 is GTSNPN and CDR2 is SVGIG (reference sequence). CDR3 DNA sequence: TGTGCCTGCACTAGGAGGGGAAACACCATATATTTT. It is translated as CACTRRGNTIYF.

V and J are TRBV6-5 and TRBJ1-1; D gene unclear. This CDR3 comprises 13 residues. Trimming took off 5 bases at V and 2 bases at J, with 9 bases between the two ends. In germline, CDR1 is MNHEY, CDR2 SVGAGI. In DNA form, the CDR3 reads TGTGCCAGCAGTATCTCAGATAACACTGAAGCTTTCTTT. Translated, it gives CASSISDNTEAFF.